This TCR beta chain was obtained from a study of T cell repertoires in cytomegalovirus infection. About the research overall: Indications of both CMV infection and matching HLA type were provided by public TCR beta signatures.

Overall study findings and caveats: Public TCR beta family frequency separated CMV-and-HLA carriers, including in an independent cohort. HLA-C-restricted, CMV-specific TCR beta clonotypes were dominant ex vivo.

MiXCR was run by TCRdb on the reads, yielding one entry per CDR3 protein. The sample has 150,000 or so distinct CDR3 sequences; about 20% are singletons. As to this clonotype: The antigen is not known.

The germline gives CDR1 SGHTA, CDR2 FQGNSA. CDR3 length: 15 amino acids. Trimming took 5 bases from V and 3 from J; bases not matched to a gene: 10. This TCR came from a human donor in good health (CMV status not recorded). Some clones in this sample may be carry-over from other donors' samples. The source material was PBMCs. The chain combines TRBV7-2 with TRBJ2-7; 7 positions match TRBD2. The DNA for the CDR3 is TGTGCCAGCAGCCACGACTGGCGGGAGCTCTACGAGCAGTACTTC. This translates into CASSHDWRELYEQYF.